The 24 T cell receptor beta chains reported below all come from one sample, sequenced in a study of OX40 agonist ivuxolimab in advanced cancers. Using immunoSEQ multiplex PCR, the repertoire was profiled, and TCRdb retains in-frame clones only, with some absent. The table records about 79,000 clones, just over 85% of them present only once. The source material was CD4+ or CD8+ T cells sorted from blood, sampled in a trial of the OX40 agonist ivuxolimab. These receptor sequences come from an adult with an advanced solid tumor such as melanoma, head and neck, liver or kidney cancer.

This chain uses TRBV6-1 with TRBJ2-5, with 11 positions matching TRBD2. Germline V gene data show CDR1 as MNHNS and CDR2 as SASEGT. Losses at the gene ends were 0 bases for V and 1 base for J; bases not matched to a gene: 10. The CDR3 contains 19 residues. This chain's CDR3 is CASSEALLAGGGGQETQYF. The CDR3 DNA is TGTGCCAGCAGTGAAGCCCTGCTAGCGGGAGGCGGGGGCCAAGAGACCCAGTACTTC.

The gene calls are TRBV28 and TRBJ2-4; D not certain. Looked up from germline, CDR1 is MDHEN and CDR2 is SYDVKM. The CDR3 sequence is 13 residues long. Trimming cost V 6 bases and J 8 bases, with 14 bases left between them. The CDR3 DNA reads TGTGCCAGCAGCCCGCCCGTGACCGACATTCAGTACTTC. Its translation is CASSPPVTDIQYF.

CDR3 sequence (DNA): TGTGCCAGCTCACCGGCTAGCGGGTCCACCGGGGAGCTGTTTTTT. It encodes CASSPASGSTGELFF. The chain joins TRBV18 to TRBJ2-2; 8 bases map to TRBD2. J was trimmed by 4 bases and V by 3 bases; bases with no gene match: 4. Per germline, CDR1 KGHSH and CDR2 LQKENI. This CDR3 is 15 amino acids long.

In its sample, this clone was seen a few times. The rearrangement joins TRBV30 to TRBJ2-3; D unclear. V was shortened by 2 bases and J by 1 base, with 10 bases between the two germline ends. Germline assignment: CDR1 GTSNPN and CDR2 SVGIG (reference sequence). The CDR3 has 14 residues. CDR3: CAWSSSMGTDTQYF. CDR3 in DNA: TGTGCCTGGAGTTCTTCGATGGGCACAGATACGCAGTATTTT.

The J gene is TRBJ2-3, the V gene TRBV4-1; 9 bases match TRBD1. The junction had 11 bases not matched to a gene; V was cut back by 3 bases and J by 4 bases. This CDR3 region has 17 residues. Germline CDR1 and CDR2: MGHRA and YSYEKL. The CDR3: CASSHSFRDRVPDTQYF. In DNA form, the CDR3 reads TGCGCCAGCAGCCATTCCTTCCGGGACAGGGTTCCAGATACGCAGTATTTT.

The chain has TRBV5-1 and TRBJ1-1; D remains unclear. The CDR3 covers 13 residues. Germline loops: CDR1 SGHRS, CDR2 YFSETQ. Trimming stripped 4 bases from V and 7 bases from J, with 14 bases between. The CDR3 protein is CASSPDGIYEAFF. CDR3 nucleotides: TGCGCCAGCAGCCCGGACGGAATATATGAAGCTTTCTTT.

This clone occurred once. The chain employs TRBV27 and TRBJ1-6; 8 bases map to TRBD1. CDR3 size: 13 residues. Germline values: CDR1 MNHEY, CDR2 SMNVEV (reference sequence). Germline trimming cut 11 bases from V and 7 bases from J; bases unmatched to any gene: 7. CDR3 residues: CAGQQGVNSPLHF. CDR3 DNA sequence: TGTGCCGGCCAACAGGGGGTCAATTCACCCCTCCACTTT.

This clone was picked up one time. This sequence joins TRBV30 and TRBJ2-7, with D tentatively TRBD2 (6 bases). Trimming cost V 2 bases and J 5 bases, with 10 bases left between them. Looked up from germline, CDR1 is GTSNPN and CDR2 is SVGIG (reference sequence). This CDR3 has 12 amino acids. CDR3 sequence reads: CAWSPGVDEQYF. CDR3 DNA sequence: TGTGCCTGGAGTCCGGGAGTAGACGAGCAGTACTTC.

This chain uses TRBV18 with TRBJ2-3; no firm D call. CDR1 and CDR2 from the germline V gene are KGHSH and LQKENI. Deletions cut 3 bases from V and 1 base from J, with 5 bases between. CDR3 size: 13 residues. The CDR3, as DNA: TGTGCCAGCTCACCCACTGGCACAGATACGCAGTATTTT. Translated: CASSPTGTDTQYF.

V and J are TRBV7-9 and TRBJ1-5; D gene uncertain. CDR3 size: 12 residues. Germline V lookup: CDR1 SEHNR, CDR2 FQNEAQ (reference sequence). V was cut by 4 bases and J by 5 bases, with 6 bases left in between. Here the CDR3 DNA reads TGTGCCAGCAGCTCAGTTGATCAGCCCCAGCATTTT. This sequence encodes CASSSVDQPQHF.

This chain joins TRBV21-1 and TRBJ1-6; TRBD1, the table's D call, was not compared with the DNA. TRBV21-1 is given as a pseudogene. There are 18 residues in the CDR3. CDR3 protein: CASSKALSSRGLNSPLHF. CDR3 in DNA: TGTGCCAGCAGCAAAGCCCTTTCATCCAGGGGGCTTAATTCACCCCTCCACTTT.

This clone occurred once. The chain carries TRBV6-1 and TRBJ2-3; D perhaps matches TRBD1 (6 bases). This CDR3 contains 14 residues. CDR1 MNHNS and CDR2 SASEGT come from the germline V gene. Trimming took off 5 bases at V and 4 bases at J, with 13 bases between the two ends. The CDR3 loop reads CASSNREGSDTQYF. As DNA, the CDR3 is TGTGCCAGCAGTAACAGGGAAGGGTCAGATACGCAGTATTTT.

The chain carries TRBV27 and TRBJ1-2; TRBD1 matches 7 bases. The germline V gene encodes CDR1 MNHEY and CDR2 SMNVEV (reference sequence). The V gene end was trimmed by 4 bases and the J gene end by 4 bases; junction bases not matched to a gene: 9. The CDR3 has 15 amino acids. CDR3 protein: CASSSQPGQFYGYTF. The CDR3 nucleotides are TGTGCCAGCAGTTCCCAACCGGGACAGTTCTATGGCTACACCTTC.

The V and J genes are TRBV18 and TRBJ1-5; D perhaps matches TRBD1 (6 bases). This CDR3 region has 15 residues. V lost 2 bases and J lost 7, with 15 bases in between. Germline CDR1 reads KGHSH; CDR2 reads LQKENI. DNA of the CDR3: TGTGCCAGCTCACCAGGGTGGCAGGGGCTCCAGCCCCAGCATTTT. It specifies CASSPGWQGLQPQHF.

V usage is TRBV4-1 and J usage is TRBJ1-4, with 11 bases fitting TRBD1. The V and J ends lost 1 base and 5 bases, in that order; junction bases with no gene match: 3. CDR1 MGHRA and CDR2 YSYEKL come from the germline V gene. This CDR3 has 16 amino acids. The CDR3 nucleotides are TGCGCCAGCAGCCAAGGATGGGACAGGGGGAATGAAAAACTGTTTTTT. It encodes CASSQGWDRGNEKLFF.

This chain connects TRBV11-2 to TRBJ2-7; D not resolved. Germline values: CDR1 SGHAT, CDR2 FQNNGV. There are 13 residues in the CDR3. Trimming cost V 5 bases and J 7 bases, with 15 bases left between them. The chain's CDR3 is CASSPTANLEQYF. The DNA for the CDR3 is TGTGCCAGCAGCCCAACCGCTAATCTGGAGCAGTACTTC.

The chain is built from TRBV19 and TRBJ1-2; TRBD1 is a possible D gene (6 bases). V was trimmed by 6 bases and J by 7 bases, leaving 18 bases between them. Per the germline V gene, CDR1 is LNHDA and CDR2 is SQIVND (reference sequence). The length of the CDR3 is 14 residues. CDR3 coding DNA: TGTGCCAGTAGCACGTCGCAGGGGAAAAGTGGCTACACCTTC. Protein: CASSTSQGKSGYTF.

The CDR3 is CASSEGGGTYEQYF. In DNA, the CDR3 is TGTGCCAGCAGTGAAGGGGGGGGAACCTACGAGCAGTACTTC. The chain joins TRBV6-1 to TRBJ2-7, with 7 bases matching TRBD2. J gave up 2 bases and V 1 base, and 2 bases lay outside the gene matches. CDR3 length equals 14 residues. In germline, CDR1 is MNHNS, CDR2 SASEGT.

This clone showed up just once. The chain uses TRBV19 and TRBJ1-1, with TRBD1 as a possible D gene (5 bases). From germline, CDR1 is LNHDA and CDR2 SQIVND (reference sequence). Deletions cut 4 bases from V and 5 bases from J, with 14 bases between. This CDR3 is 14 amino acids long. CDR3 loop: CASSRTRGSTEAFF. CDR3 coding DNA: TGTGCCAGTAGTAGGACAAGGGGATCAACTGAAGCTTTCTTT. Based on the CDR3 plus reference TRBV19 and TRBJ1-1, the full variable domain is DGGITQSPKYLFRKEGQNVTLSCEQNLNHDAMYWYRQDPGQGLRLIYYSQIVNDFQKGDIAEGYSVSREKKESFPLTVTSAQKNPTAFYLCASSRTRGSTEAFFGQGTRLTVV.

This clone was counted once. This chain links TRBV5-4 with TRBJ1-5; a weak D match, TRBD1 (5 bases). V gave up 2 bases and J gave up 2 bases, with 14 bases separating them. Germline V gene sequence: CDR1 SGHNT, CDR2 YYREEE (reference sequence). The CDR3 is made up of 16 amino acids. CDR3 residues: CASSFRGDGGNQPQHF. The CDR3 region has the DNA TGTGCCAGCAGCTTTCGGGGGGATGGTGGCAATCAGCCCCAGCATTTT.

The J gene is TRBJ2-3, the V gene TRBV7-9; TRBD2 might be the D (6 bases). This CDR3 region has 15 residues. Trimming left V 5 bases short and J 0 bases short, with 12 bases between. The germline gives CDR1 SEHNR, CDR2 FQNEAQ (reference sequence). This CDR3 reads CASSPGTGSTDTQYF. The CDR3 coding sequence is TGTGCCAGCAGCCCCGGGACTGGGAGCACAGATACGCAGTATTTT.

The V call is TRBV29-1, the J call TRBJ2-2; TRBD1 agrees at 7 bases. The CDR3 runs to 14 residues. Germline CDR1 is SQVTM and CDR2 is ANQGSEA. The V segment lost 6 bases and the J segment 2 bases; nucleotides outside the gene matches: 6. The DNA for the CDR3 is TGCAGCGTGCTAAACAGGGGTAACACCGGGGAGCTGTTTTTT. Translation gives CSVLNRGNTGELFF.

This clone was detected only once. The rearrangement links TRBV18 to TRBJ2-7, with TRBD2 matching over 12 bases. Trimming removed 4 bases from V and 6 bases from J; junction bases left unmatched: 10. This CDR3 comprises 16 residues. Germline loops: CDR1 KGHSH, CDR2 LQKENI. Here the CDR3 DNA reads TGTGCCAGCTCACTATCTGCACTAGCGGGAGGCGGCGAGCAGTACTTC. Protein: CASSLSALAGGGEQYF.

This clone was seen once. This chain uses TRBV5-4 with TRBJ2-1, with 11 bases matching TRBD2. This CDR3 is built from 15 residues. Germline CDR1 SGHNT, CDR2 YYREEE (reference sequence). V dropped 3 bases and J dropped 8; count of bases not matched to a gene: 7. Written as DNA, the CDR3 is TGTGCCAGCAGCTCTCTACTAGCGGGAGACGATGAGCAGTTCTTC. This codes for CASSSLLAGDDEQFF.